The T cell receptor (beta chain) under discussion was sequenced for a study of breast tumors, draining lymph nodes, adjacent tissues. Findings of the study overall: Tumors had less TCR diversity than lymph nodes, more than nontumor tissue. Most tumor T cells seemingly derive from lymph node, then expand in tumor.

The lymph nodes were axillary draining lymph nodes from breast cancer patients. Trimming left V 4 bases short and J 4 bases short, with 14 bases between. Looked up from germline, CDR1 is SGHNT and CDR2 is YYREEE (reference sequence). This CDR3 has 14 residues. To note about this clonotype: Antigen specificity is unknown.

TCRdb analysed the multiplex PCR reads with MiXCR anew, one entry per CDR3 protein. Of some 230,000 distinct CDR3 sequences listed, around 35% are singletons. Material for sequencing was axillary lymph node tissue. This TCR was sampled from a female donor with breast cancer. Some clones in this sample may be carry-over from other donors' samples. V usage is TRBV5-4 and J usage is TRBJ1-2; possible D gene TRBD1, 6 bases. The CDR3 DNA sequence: TGTGCCAGCAGCCCAGGCAGGGGATTCTATGGCTACACCTTC. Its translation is CASSPGRGFYGYTF.